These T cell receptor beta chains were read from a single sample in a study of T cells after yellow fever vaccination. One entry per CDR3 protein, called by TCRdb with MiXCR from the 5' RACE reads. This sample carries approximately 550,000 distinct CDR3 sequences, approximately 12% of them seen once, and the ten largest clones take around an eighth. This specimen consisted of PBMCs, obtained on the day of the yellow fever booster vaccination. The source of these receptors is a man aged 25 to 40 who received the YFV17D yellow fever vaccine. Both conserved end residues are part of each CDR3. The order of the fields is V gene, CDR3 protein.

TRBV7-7,CASSLGSGQGKETQYF
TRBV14,CASSQGRKGYEQYF
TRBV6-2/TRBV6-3,CASSSFQGRGLVHYEQYF
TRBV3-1,CASSPQRNSYEQYF
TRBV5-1,CASSRDRVGELFF
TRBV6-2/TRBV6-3,CASSDLLEGSETQYF
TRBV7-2,CASSPTRSSTDTQYF
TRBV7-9,CASSGLAESSYEQYF
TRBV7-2,CASSLGRSLAGELFF
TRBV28,CASSSEGLPSSYEQYF
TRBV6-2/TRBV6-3,CASSYWAGDEQFF
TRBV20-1,CSARDEQGNGEQFF
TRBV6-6,CASSYGENTIYF
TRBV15,CATSRDPSGRTNTGELFF
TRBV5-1,CASSLNGGGGDPWELFF
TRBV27,CASSGLVGTQYF
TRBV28,CASSPGGRTYNEQFF
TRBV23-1,CASALGGDDQPQHF
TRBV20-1,CSARDRGGSYNEQFF
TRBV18,CASSPPIGTNYGYTF
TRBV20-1,CSASSAGRTDTQYF
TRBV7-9,CASSPVGLNTGELFF
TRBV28,CASRSSGRAGEQYF
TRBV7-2,CASSLIGGRSDTQYF
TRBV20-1,CSATRVRKSSQFF